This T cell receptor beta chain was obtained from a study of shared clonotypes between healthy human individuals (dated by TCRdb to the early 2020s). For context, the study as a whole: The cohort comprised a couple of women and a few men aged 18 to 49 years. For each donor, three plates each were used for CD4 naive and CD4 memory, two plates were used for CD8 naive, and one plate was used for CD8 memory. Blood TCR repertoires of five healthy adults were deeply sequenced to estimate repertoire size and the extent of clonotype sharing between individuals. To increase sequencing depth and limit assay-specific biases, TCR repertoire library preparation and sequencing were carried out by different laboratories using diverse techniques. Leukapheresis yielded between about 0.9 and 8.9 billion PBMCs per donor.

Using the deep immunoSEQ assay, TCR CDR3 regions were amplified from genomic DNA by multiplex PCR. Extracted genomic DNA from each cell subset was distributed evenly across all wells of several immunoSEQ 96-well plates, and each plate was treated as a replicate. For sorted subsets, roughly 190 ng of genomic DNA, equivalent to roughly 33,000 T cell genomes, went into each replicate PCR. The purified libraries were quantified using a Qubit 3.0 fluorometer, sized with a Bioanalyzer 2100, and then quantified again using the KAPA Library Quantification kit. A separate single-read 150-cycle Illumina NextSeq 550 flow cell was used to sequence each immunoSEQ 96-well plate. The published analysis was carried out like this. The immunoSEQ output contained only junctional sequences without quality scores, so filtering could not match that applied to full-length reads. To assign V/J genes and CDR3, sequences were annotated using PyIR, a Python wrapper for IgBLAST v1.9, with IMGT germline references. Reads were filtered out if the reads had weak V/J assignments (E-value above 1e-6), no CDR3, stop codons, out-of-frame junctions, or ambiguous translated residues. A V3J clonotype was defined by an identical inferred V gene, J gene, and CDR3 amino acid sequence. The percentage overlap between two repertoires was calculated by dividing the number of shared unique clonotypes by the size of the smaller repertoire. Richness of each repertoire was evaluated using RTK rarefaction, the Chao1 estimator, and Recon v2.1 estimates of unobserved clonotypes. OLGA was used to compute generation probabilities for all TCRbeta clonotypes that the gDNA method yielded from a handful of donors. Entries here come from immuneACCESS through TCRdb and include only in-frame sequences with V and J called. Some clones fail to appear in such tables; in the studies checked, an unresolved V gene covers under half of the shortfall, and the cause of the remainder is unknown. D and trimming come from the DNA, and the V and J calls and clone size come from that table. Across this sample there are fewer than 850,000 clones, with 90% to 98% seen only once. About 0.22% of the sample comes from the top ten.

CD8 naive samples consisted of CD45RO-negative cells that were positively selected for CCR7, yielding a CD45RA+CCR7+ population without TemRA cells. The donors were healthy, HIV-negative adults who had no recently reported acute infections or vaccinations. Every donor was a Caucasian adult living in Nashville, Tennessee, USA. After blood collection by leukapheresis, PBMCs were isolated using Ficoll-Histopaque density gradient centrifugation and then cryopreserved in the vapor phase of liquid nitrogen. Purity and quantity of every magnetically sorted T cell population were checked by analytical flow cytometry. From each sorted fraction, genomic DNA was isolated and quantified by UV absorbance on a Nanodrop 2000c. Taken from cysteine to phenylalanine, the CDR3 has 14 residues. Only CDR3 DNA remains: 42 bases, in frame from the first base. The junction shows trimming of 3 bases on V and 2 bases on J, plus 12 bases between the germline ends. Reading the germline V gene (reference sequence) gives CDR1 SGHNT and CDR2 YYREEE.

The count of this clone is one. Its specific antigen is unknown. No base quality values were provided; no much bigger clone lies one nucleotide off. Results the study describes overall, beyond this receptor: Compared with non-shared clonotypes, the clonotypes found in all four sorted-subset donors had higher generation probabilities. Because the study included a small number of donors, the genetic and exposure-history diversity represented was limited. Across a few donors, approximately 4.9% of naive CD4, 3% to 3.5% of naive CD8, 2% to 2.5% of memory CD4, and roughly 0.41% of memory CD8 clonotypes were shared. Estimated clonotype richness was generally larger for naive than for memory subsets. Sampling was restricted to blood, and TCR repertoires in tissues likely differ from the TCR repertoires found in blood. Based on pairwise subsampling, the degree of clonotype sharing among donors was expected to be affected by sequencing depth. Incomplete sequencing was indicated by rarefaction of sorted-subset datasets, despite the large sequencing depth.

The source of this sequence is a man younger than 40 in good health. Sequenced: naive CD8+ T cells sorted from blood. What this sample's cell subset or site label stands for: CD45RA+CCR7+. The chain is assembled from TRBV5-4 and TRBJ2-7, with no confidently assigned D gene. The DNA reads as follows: TGTGCCAGCAGCTGGCCGGGCGAAACCTACGAGCAGTACTTC. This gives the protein CASSWPGETYEQYF.